This T cell receptor beta chain was identified in a study of TIL therapy for anti-PD-1-resistant metastatic lung cancer. Time point meaning: pre-treatment sample, taken before nivolumab and TIL therapy. This was the immunoSEQ v3 assay. TCRdb's table, derived via immunoSEQ multiplex PCR, lists solely in-frame clones and lacks some. This table holds 45,000 to 75,000 clones, around 90% found once. The CDR3 is 14 amino acids. Germline assignment: CDR1 SGHTA and CDR2 FQGNSA. Trimming cost V 3 bases and J 9 bases, with 12 bases left between them. The sequence derives from a person aged 25 to 80 with non-small cell lung cancer. The chain uses TRBV7-2 and TRBJ1-6; D might be TRBD1 (5 bases). The material sequenced was blood, taken at baseline. The CDR3 nucleotides are TGTGCCAGCAGCTTTTGGCAGGGAGGTTCACCCCTCCACTTT. Encoded protein: CASSFWQGGSPLHF.